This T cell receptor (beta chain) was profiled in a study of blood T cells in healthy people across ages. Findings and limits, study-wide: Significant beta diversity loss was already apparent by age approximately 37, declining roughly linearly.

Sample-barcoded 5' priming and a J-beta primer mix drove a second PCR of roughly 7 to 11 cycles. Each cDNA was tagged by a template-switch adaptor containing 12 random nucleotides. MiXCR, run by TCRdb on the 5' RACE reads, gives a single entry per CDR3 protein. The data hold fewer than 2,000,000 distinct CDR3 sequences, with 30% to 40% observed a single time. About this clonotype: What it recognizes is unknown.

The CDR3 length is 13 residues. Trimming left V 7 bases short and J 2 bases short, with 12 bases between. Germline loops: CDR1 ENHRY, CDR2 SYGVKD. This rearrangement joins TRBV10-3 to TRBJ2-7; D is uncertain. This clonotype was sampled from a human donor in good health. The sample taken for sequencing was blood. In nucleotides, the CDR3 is TGTGCCATCAAAGACGGGCAGACCTACGAGCAGTACTTC. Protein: CAIKDGQTYEQYF.